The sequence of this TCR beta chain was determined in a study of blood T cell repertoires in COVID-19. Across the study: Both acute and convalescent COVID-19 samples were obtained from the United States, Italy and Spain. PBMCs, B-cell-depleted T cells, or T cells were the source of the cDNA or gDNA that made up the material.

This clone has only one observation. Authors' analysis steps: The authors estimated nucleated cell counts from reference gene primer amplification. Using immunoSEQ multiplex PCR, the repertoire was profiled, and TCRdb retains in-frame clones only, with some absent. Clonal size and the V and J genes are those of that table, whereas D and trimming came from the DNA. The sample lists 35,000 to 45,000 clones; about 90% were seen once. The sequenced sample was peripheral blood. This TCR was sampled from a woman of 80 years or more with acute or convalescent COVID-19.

This chain's CDR3 is CASSLQGLDFAEAFF. DNA for the CDR3: TGCGCCAGCAGCTTACAGGGTCTCGACTTCGCTGAAGCTTTCTTT. The chain is built from TRBV5-1 and TRBJ1-1, with D perhaps matching TRBD1 (6 bases). Germline V gene data show CDR1 as SGHRS and CDR2 as YFSETQ. The V end was cut by 2 bases, the J end by 6 bases, with 17 bases between. This CDR3 has 15 residues.